Sequencing of this T cell receptor (beta chain) was carried out in a study of blood T cell repertoires in COVID-19. As for the study in general: The cDNA or gDNA used as material had been derived from T cells, B-cell-depleted T cells, or PBMCs.

The CDR3 spans 17 residues. In germline, CDR1 is MNHEY, CDR2 SMNVEV (reference sequence). V shed 2 bases, J shed 3 bases, and the junction held 8 bases outside the gene matches. Authors' methods: Reference gene primer amplification in the assay estimated nucleated cell counts. Libraries were prepared by immunoSEQ multiplex PCR; TCRdb keeps only in-frame clonotypes and omits some of them. V and J calls and clone size are as listed in that table; D and trimming were resolved from the DNA. Among around 100,000 clones listed, about nine tenths were seen once. Sequenced sample: peripheral blood. This chain links TRBV27 with TRBJ2-4, with 9 nucleotides matching TRBD1. The source is a human donor with active COVID-19. The donor label of this sample is uncertain. Here the CDR3 reads CASSLTGGYYVKNIQYF. The CDR3 coding sequence is TGTGCCAGCAGTTTAACAGGGGGCTATTATGTCAAAAACATTCAGTACTTC.